This TCR beta chain was retrieved from a study of Graves' ophthalmopathy and Graves' hyperthyroidism. Whole-study findings and limits: Both a roughly 70% sensitivity and a 72.22% specificity characterized the model's predictions of ophthalmopathy progression.

Diagnosis was based on clinical symptoms, serum thyroxine, TRAb, thyroid ultrasound and orbital computed tomography. The CDR3 has 17 amino acids. V shed 6 bases and J shed 0 bases, with 15 bases lying between them. Germline values: CDR1 SGHAT, CDR2 FQNNGV. For repertoire sequencing, the TCR beta CDR3 regions were amplified from RNA transcripts. First-round RT-PCR employed HTBI primers, with a second-round multiplex PCR after it. Each CDR3 protein gets one entry after TCRdb re-called the multiplex PCR reads with MiXCR. The sample holds about 400,000 distinct CDR3 sequences, about a sixth seen once. This clonotype came up many times. Its cognate antigen is unknown.

The V gene is TRBV11-2, the J gene TRBJ2-6, with a weak D call TRBD1 (5 bases). Sequencing input: peripheral blood. The clonotype was recovered from a woman aged 18-35 years with Graves' ophthalmopathy. In nucleotides, the CDR3 is TGTGCCAGCAGTAAGAGTGGGGCCCGCTCTGGGGCCAACGTCCTGACTTTC. Translation gives CASSKSGARSGANVLTF. Using reference TRBV11-2 and TRBJ2-6 for the parts outside the CDR3, the full variable domain is EAGVAQSPRYKIIEKRQSVAFWCNPISGHATLYWYQQILGQGPKLLIQFQNNGVVDDSQLPKDRFSAERLKGVDSTLKIQPAKLEDSAVYLCASSKSGARSGANVLTFGAGSRLTVL.